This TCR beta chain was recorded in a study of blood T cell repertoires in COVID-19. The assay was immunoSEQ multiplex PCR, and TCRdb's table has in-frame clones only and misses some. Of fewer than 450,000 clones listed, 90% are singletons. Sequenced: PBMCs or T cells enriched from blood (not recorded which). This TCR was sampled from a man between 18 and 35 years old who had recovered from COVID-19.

CDR3 protein: CASSQDLGRPLEAFF. CDR3 DNA: TGTGCCAGCAGCCAAGATCTAGGTAGGCCCTTGGAGGCTTTCTTT. The rearrangement joins TRBV3-1 (or the pseudogene TRBV3-2) to TRBJ1-1; D not certain. Trimming took off 0 bases at V and 11 bases at J, with 19 bases between the two ends. The CDR3 extends over 15 amino acids. Germline CDR1 reads LGHDT; CDR2 reads YNNKEL (reference sequence).